The rows below give T cell receptor beta chains drawn from one sample of a study of blood T cell repertoires in COVID-19. Clones were sequenced by immunoSEQ multiplex PCR, and TCRdb holds only the in-frame ones, with some missing. The sample yields roughly 500,000 clones, roughly 90% seen once. The sequenced sample was PBMCs or T cells enriched from blood (not recorded which). These receptors were collected from a woman aged 40-49 years who had recovered from COVID-19. CDR3s include the opening cysteine and the closing phenylalanine or tryptophan. A D gene is named only where the DNA matches it firmly. Some rows have no size entry. The others give once, few or many, or a class for an expanded clone.

14	.	TRBV27	.	TRBJ1-2	TGTGCCAGCAGTTTATCGACAGAAGCGAGTGGCTACACCTTC	CASSLSTEASGYTF
13	.	TRBV6-5	.	TRBJ2-7	TGTGCCACCAGCTCCGTTTTGGAGTACGAGCAGTACTTC	CATSSVLEYEQYF
15	.	TRBV24-1	.	TRBJ2-1	TGTGCCACCAGTGATTACGGGGGTGGCTACAATGAGCAGTTCTTC	CATSDYGGGYNEQFF
20	.	TRBV11-3	TRBD2	TRBJ2-5	TGTGCCAGCACCCCCCTGCGGGAGAGGTCTTCTAGGGTGGACCAAGAGACCCAGTACTTC	CASTPLRERSSRVDQETQYF
16	.	TRBV3-1/TRBV3-2	.	TRBJ1-3	TGTGCCAGCAGCCAAGACAGGGGTCGTTCTGGAAACACCATATATTTT	CASSQDRGRSGNTIYF
12	.	TRBV5-1	.	TRBJ2-7	TGCGCCAGCAGTGCCCAGGGGTACGAGCAGTACTTC	CASSAQGYEQYF
15	.	TRBV13	.	TRBJ1-2	TGTGCCAGCAGCTCGCTGAGGGGGGGCGACTATGGCTACACCTTC	CASSSLRGGDYGYTF
13	.	TRBV15	.	TRBJ1-2	TGTGCCACCAGCAGACGGACAGCGCAGGGCTACACCTTC	CATSRRTAQGYTF
16	.	TRBV15	.	TRBJ1-1	TGTGCCACCAGCAGAGGAAACAGGGAGCCGAACACTGAAGCTTTCTTT	CATSRGNREPNTEAFF
14	few	TRBV11-3	.	TRBJ2-1	TGTGCCAGCAGCGGAGAGGTCTACCACAATGAGCAGTTCTTC	CASSGEVYHNEQFF
15	.	TRBV4-3	TRBD2	TRBJ2-7	TGCGCCAGCAGCCAAGGAGCGGGGAGAACCCTCGAGCAGTACTTC	CASSQGAGRTLEQYF
15	.	TRBV28	TRBD2	TRBJ2-1	TGTGCCAGCAGTTTAAGACTAGCTGGGTACAATGAGCAGTTCTTC	CASSLRLAGYNEQFF
16	.	TRBV5-5	TRBD1	TRBJ1-5	TGTGCCAGCAGCTCCCGAGGACAGGGGTATGATCAGCCCCAGCATTTT	CASSSRGQGYDQPQHF
12	.	TRBV5-4	TRBD2	TRBJ2-3	TGTGCCAGCACCACAGCGGGAGGGGCGCAGTATTTT	CASTTAGGAQYF
15	.	TRBV5-8	TRBD2	TRBJ2-3	TGTGCCAGCAGCCTTAGCGGGGGTAGCACAGATACGCAGTATTTT	CASSLSGGSTDTQYF
20	.	TRBV6-2/TRBV6-3	TRBD2	TRBJ2-1	TGTGCCAGCAGTTACTCGGGACTAGCGACGTCATACGGAGTAGTAGATGAGCAGTTCTTC	CASSYSGLATSYGVVDEQFF
16	.	TRBV18	TRBD1	TRBJ1-5	TGTGCCAGCTCACCCGGGACAGGGGCATCGCATCAGCCCCAGCATTTT	CASSPGTGASHQPQHF
15	.	TRBV7-9	TRBD2	TRBJ2-7	TGTGCCAGCAGCTTTACTAGCGGCAGCTCCTACGAGCAGTACTTC	CASSFTSGSSYEQYF
13	.	TRBV6-5	.	TRBJ1-4	TGTGCCAGCAAACGACAGTTGCGAGAAAAACTGTTTTTT	CASKRQLREKLFF
14	.	TRBV7-2	.	TRBJ1-1	TGTGCCAGCAGCCCCCGGGGACAGAACACTGAAGCTTTCTTT	CASSPRGQNTEAFF
13	.	TRBV24-1	.	TRBJ1-1	TGTGCCACCAGTGCCGACGGACAAGGGAAAACTTTCTTT	CATSADGQGKTFF
17	.	TRBV7-9	TRBD1	TRBJ1-1	TGTGCCAGCAGCTTAATACCGGGACAGGGGTTTTACACTGAAGCTTTCTTT	CASSLIPGQGFYTEAFF
14	once	TRBV2	TRBD2	TRBJ2-1	TGTGCCAGCACTAAGAGCCGCCGGGGGGATGAGCAGTTCTTC	CASTKSRRGDEQFF
14	.	TRBV7-2	TRBD1	TRBJ2-5	TGTGCCAGCAGCCAAGACAGGGGAACGGAGACCCAGTACTTC	CASSQDRGTETQYF
16	.	TRBV4-1	.	TRBJ1-5	TGCGCCAGCAGCCATCTTCTCGGGACAAACCCAAAGCCCCAGCATTTT	CASSHLLGTNPKPQHF
18	.	TRBV18	.	TRBJ2-6	TGTGCCAGCTCACCTATTCCAGGGCTGAGCTCTGGGGCCAACGTCCTGACTTTC	CASSPIPGLSSGANVLTF
14	.	TRBV19	TRBD1	TRBJ2-6	TGTGCCAGTAACAGGGGTTCTGGGGCCAACGTCCTGACTTTC	CASNRGSGANVLTF
16	.	TRBV4-3	TRBD2	TRBJ2-7	TGCGCCAGCAGCCAAGATGGTACTAGCGGAATCTACGAGCAGTACTTC	CASSQDGTSGIYEQYF
15	.	TRBV7-9	.	TRBJ1-2	TGTGCCAGCAGCCCGGAAAGGGGCAGGCAGTATGGCTACACCTTC	CASSPERGRQYGYTF
15	few	TRBV25-1	.	TRBJ1-1	TGTGCCAGCAGTGACCCGGGATTGGGAAACACTGAAGCTTTCTTT	CASSDPGLGNTEAFF
14	.	TRBV7-2	TRBD2	TRBJ2-5	TGTGCCAGCAGCTCGGGACTAGCGGAAGAGACCCAGTACTTC	CASSSGLAEETQYF
14	.	TRBV19	.	TRBJ1-4	TGTGCCAGTAGAGTGGGGCAGACTAATGAAAAACTGTTTTTT	CASRVGQTNEKLFF
13	.	TRBV6-5	.	TRBJ1-3	TGTGCCACCCACACAGACTCTGGAAACACCATATATTTT	CATHTDSGNTIYF
15	once	TRBV7-9	.	TRBJ2-7	TGTGCCAGCAGCCACCCGTCCGGACTCACGTACGAGCAGTACTTC	CASSHPSGLTYEQYF
12	.	TRBV2	.	TRBJ2-7	TGTGCCAGCGCGGGATCTTTCTACGAGCAGTACTTC	CASAGSFYEQYF
16	.	TRBV7-2	TRBD1	TRBJ2-4	TGTGCCAGCAGCTTAGTCCTGTACAGACAGGGGGACATTCAGTACTTC	CASSLVLYRQGDIQYF
15	.	TRBV19	TRBD1	TRBJ1-5	TGTGCCAGTAGTATGGGACAGGGGAGAGGTCAGCCCCAGCATTTT	CASSMGQGRGQPQHF
16	few	TRBV4-3	.	TRBJ2-2	TGCGCCAGCAGCCTAAGAGTTATCCGGGGCACCGGGGAGCTGTTTTTT	CASSLRVIRGTGELFF
14	.	TRBV19	TRBD1	TRBJ1-3	TGTGCCAGTACCCCGGACAGGTCTGGAAACACCATATATTTT	CASTPDRSGNTIYF
20	once	TRBV14	.	TRBJ2-7	TGTGCCAGCAGCCAAGAACCCCAACGGGACATCTACCTCCCCGACGGCGAGCAGTACTTC	CASSQEPQRDIYLPDGEQYF
16	.	TRBV4-2	.	TRBJ1-2	TGTGCCAGCAGCCAAGATCAAGTTCAGGGATTCTATGGCTACACCTTC	CASSQDQVQGFYGYTF
14	.	TRBV7-9	.	TRBJ1-1	TGTGCCAGCAGCTTAGACGGAGGGGAGGTTGGTGCTTTCTTT	CASSLDGGEVGAFF
15	.	TRBV19	.	TRBJ1-1	TGTGCCAGTAGTTTCCAGGGGAACCGGAACACTGAAGCTTTCTTT	CASSFQGNRNTEAFF
17	once	TRBV5-4	.	TRBJ1-6	TGTGCCAGCAGCTATGACCCAGCGGGGAGTGGTAATTCACCCCTCCACTTT	CASSYDPAGSGNSPLHF
13	.	TRBV27	.	TRBJ1-5	TGTGCCAGCAGTTTTAACGCGGGCGGGCCCCAGCATTTT	CASSFNAGGPQHF
14	.	TRBV14	.	TRBJ1-2	TGTGCCAGCAGCCCCTCGGGGGGACGGAAGGGCTACACCTTC	CASSPSGGRKGYTF
16	.	TRBV4-3	TRBD2	TRBJ2-1	TGCGCCAGCAGCCAAGATAACAGCCTAGCGGGAGGGGAGCAGTTCTTC	CASSQDNSLAGGEQFF
16	.	TRBV7-9	TRBD2	TRBJ2-7	TGTGCCAGCAGCTACTACAGGACTAGCGCCTCCTACGAGCAGTACTTC	CASSYYRTSASYEQYF